This entry concerns a single T cell receptor (beta chain). The antigen is undetermined. What was amplified from RNA transcripts were TCR beta CDR3 regions. Using the HTBI primer set, a first-round RT-PCR was run on the TCR CDR3. In TCRdb, the multiplex PCR reads were re-called with MiXCR into one record per CDR3 protein. In the table there are some 550,000 distinct CDR3 sequences, more than 15% of which are singletons. Germline V gene data show CDR1 as SGHRS and CDR2 as YFSETQ. Germline trimming cut 0 bases from V and 8 bases from J; bases unmatched to any gene: 7. CDR3 length: 15 residues. The data are from a study of T cells in Graves' hyperthyroidism and ophthalmopathy. Study results and caveats: Most thyroid clonotypes expanded above 0.001 appeared in blood too.

V is TRBV5-1 and J is TRBJ2-1; TRBD2 matches 8 bases. The source material was blood. The receptor comes from a woman aged 40-49 years with Graves' ophthalmopathy. The CDR3 here is CASSLGREGTHEQFF. CDR3 bases: TGCGCCAGCAGCTTGGGTCGGGAGGGCACTCATGAGCAGTTCTTC.